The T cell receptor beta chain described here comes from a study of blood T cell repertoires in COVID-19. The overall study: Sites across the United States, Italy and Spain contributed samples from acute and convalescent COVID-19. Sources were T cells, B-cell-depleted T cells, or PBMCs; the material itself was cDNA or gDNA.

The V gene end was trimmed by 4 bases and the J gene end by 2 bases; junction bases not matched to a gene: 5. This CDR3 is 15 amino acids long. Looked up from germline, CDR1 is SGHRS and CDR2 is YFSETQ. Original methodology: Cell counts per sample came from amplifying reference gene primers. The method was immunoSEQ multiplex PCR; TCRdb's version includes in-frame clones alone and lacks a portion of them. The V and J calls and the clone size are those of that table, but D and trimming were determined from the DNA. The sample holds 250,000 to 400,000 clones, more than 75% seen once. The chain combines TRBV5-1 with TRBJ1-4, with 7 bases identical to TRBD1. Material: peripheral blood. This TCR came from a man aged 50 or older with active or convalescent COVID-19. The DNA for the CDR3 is TGCGCCAGCAGCCCACCGACAGGGACTAATGAAAAACTGTTTTTT. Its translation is CASSPPTGTNEKLFF. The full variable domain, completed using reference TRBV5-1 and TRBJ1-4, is KAGVTQTPRYLIKTRGQQVTLSCSPISGHRSVSWYQQTPGQGLQFLFEYFSETQRNKGNFPGRFSGRQFSNSRSEMNVSTLELGDSALYLCASSPPTGTNEKLFFGSGTQLSVL.